The next 14 T cell receptor beta chains were all read from a single sample in a study of blood T cell repertoires in COVID-19. Method: immunoSEQ multiplex PCR; TCRdb's copy keeps in-frame clones and lacks some. This sample has a few hundred thousand clones, with approximately 80% found just once. Sequencing was done on a sample of peripheral blood. The origin of the receptors is a human donor in a cohort sampled during active COVID-19.

This sequence joins TRBV15 and TRBJ1-2; D is perhaps TRBD1 (5 bases). This CDR3 comprises 16 residues. Germline V gives CDR1 LNHNV, CDR2 YYDKDF (reference sequence). V was shortened by 5 bases and J by 1 base, with 17 bases between the two germline ends. The DNA of the CDR3 is TGTGCCACCAGCCTCCGAGGAGACAGTTTTAACTATGGCTACACCTTC. Translated, it gives CATSLRGDSFNYGYTF. Filled out from reference TRBV15 and TRBJ1-2, the complete variable domain reads DAMVIQNPRYQVTQFGKPVTLSCSQTLNHNVMYWYQQKSSQAPKLLFHYYDKDFNNEADTPDNFQSRRPNTSFCFLDIRSPGLGDTAMYLCATSLRGDSFNYGYTFGSGTRLTVV.

V gene TRBV6-5 combines with J gene TRBJ1-1, with D perhaps TRBD1 (5 bases). The germline gives CDR1 MNHEY, CDR2 SVGAGI. V gave up 0 bases and J gave up 4 bases, with 9 bases separating them. This CDR3 spans 14 amino acids. Written as DNA, the CDR3 is TGTGCCAGCAGTTACTCAGCCGGGGGCACTGAAGCTTTCTTT. Protein product: CASSYSAGGTEAFF.

V usage is TRBV27 and J usage is TRBJ2-2, with 12 nucleotides matching TRBD2. CDR3 length: 17 residues. The V and J ends lost 3 bases and 8 bases, in that order; junction bases with no gene match: 10. Germline values: CDR1 MNHEY, CDR2 SMNVEV (reference sequence). CDR3 sequence reads: CASSFLSSGRAPGELFF. The CDR3 DNA reads TGTGCCAGCAGTTTCCTATCTAGCGGGAGGGCCCCGGGGGAGCTGTTTTTT.

V usage is TRBV7-6 and J usage is TRBJ2-7; D ambiguous. The CDR3 spans 11 residues. The germline V and J ends were trimmed by 4 bases and 2 bases, with 3 bases remaining between them. Per germline, CDR1 SGHVS and CDR2 FNYEAQ. CDR3 sequence reads: CASSSTYEQYF. CDR3 DNA sequence: TGTGCCAGCAGCTCTACCTACGAGCAGTACTTC. The full variable domain, with the rest looked up from reference TRBV7-6 and TRBJ2-7, is GAGVSQSPRYKVTKRGQDVALRCDPISGHVSLYWYRQALGQGPEFLTYFNYEAQQDKSGLPNDRFSAERPEGSISTLTIQRTEQRDSAMYRCASSSTYEQYFGPGTRLTVT.

J is TRBJ2-1 and V is TRBV5-1; a possible D gene is TRBD1 (6 bases). Germline values: CDR1 SGHRS, CDR2 YFSETQ. The CDR3 runs to 14 residues. V dropped 4 bases and J dropped 3 bases, with 11 bases sitting between them. This CDR3 is CASSPGQLYNEQFF. The CDR3 DNA follows: TGCGCCAGCAGCCCTGGACAGCTCTACAATGAGCAGTTCTTC.

This clone was picked up one time. The chain combines TRBV19 with TRBJ1-5; TRBD1 is a possible D gene (5 bases). The CDR3 has 13 residues. The germline V gene has CDR1 LNHDA and CDR2 SQIVND (reference sequence). Trimming left V 7 bases short and J 4 bases short, with 11 bases between. The CDR3 DNA reads as TGTGCCAGTACCCCCCGGGGGAATCAGCCCCAGCATTTT. The encoded protein is CASTPRGNQPQHF.

The V call is TRBV9, the J call TRBJ2-3; TRBD2 aligns across 7 bases. This CDR3 region has 16 residues. Germline lookup yields CDR1 SGDLS and CDR2 YYNGEE. Losses at the gene ends were 4 bases for V and 2 bases for J; bases not matched to a gene: 10. The CDR3 DNA reads as TGTGCCAGCAGCCCCCAACTAGCGTACCACACAGATACGCAGTATTTT. It yields the protein CASSPQLAYHTDTQYF.

V usage is TRBV28 and J usage is TRBJ2-1; TRBD1 might be the D (6 bases). The germline CDR1 and CDR2 sequences are MDHEN and SYDVKM. The V end was cut by 8 bases, the J end by 2 bases, with 16 bases between. The CDR3 extends over 15 amino acids. DNA for the CDR3: TGTGCCAGCTCTTTTCAGGGGTTTGCCTACAATGAGCAGTTCTTC. This sequence encodes CASSFQGFAYNEQFF.

The chain has TRBV19 and TRBJ2-2; D gene uncertain. V lost 3 bases to trimming and J lost 1 base, with 6 bases between them. CDR1 and CDR2 (germline): LNHDA, SQIVND (reference sequence). CDR3 length equals 14 residues. In DNA, the CDR3 is TGTGCCAGTAGTATCCTATTGAACACCGGGGAGCTGTTTTTT. Translation gives CASSILLNTGELFF.

The chain is built from TRBV12-3 or TRBV12-4 and TRBJ2-7, with D possibly matching TRBD2 (6 bases). Between the trimmed V and J ends, which lost 5 bases and 0 bases, there was a span of 8 bases. The CDR3 runs to 13 residues. CDR3 nucleotide sequence: TGTGCCAGCAGTCGGGACTCCTCCTACGAGCAGTACTTC. Translating it yields CASSRDSSYEQYF.

V usage is TRBV29-1 and J usage is TRBJ2-3; D is perhaps TRBD2 (6 bases). The CDR3 runs to 12 residues. CDR1 and CDR2 (germline): SQVTM, ANQGSEA. V was shortened by 7 bases and J by 4 bases, with 12 bases between the two germline ends. The CDR3 sequence is CSALGEADTQYF. DNA of the CDR3: TGCAGCGCCCTCGGGGAGGCAGATACGCAGTATTTT.

The chain combines TRBV5-1 with TRBJ2-3; 9 bases fit TRBD1. Germline V gene data show CDR1 as SGHRS and CDR2 as YFSETQ. The CDR3 totals 15 residues. Unmatched junction bases numbered 4, after V lost 5 bases and J lost 0 bases. The CDR3 reads CASRQGATSTDTQYF. The CDR3 nucleotides are TGCGCCAGCAGACAGGGGGCTACTAGCACAGATACGCAGTATTTT.

The rearrangement joins TRBV30 to TRBJ1-5, with 7 nucleotides matching TRBD1. CDR1 is GTSNPN and CDR2 is SVGIG in the germline V gene (reference sequence). The V and J ends lost 2 bases and 0 bases, in that order; junction bases with no gene match: 13. The CDR3 contains 18 residues. The CDR3 DNA reads as TGTGCCTGGAGTTCCCTTCGGACACAGGGGTATAGCAATCAGCCCCAGCATTTT. This translates into CAWSSLRTQGYSNQPQHF.

This clone was picked up one time. The V and J genes are TRBV3-1 (or the pseudogene TRBV3-2) and TRBJ1-2; 11 bases align to TRBD1. Germline trimming cut 4 bases from V and 7 bases from J; bases unmatched to any gene: 14. Germline loops: CDR1 LGHDT, CDR2 YNNKEL (reference sequence). CDR3 length: 17 amino acids. This chain's CDR3 is CASSPRLPGQGGAGYTF. The CDR3 DNA follows: TGTGCCAGCAGCCCCCGGCTACCGGGACAGGGGGGTGCTGGCTACACCTTC.